This record looks at one TCR beta chain sequence and its context. Its antigen is not known. These data belong to a study of vaccination effects on CD4 cells after COVID-19. About the research overall: Samples that were drawn after vaccination came a median of 72 days after the second dose.

The study, taken as a whole, reports: In the study, convalescent patients were few, and early post-infection timepoints were absent.

Germline CDR1 SGHDT, CDR2 YYEEEE. The V segment lost 5 bases and the J segment 2 bases; nucleotides outside the gene matches: 4. This CDR3 is built from 15 residues. Within the ViraFEST assay, antigen-specific CD4+ T cells underwent expansion with viral peptide pools prior to sequencing. Subsequent to about 10 days of culture, CD4+ T cells were isolated. Each person got two doses of an mRNA SARS-CoV-2 vaccine, BNT162b2 or mRNA-1273. Previously uninfected by SARS-CoV-2, the vaccine recipients also showed negative nucleocapsid antibodies. Produced via immunoSEQ multiplex PCR; TCRdb's table is partial and in-frame only. In the table there are 20,000 to 30,000 clones, approximately 69% of which are singletons.

The V call is TRBV5-6, the J call TRBJ2-3; 11 positions match TRBD2. Sequencing used CD4+ T cells from PBMCs cultured with SARS-CoV-2 spike peptides, obtained after COVID-19 vaccination. This sequence originates from a human donor who received a COVID-19 vaccine. CDR3 protein: CASSLLAGVTDTQYF. As DNA, the CDR3 is TGTGCCAGCAGTCTACTAGCGGGAGTCACAGATACGCAGTATTTT.